The present entry profiles one T cell receptor (beta chain) with its context. This sample was included in a study of blood T cell repertoires in COVID-19. Overall study: T cells, B-cell-depleted T cells, or PBMCs provided the cDNA or gDNA that served as material.

Per germline, CDR1 SEHNR and CDR2 FQNEAQ (reference sequence). CDR3 size: 14 residues. V was cut by 1 base and J by 3 bases, with 10 bases left in between. Per the original methods: Estimated nucleated cell counts came from reference gene primer amplification. The assay was immunoSEQ multiplex PCR, and TCRdb's table has in-frame clones only and misses some. The D gene and trimming were derived from the DNA, and the V and J assignments and clone size from that table. Of roughly 150,000 clones in the sample, 87% are singletons; the top ten hold around 5%. The receptor was isolated from a human donor in a cohort sampled during active COVID-19. Input material: peripheral blood. This sequence joins TRBV7-9 and TRBJ2-7; maybe TRBD1 (5 bases). The CDR3 sequence: CASSLGRVLYEQYF. The CDR3 region has the DNA TGTGCCAGCAGCTTAGGCAGGGTTCTCTACGAGCAGTACTTC.